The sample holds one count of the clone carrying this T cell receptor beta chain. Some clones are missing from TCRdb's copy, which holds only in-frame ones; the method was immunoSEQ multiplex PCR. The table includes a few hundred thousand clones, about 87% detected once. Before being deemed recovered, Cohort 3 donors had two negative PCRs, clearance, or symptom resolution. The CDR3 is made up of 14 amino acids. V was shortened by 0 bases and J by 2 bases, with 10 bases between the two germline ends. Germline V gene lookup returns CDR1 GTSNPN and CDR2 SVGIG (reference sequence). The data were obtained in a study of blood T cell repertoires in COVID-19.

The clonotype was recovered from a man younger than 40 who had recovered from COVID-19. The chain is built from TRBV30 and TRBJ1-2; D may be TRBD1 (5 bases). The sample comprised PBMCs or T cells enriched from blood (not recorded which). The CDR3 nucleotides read TGTGCCTGGAGTGTCAAAGGGGCCAACTATGGCTACACCTTC. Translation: CAWSVKGANYGYTF.